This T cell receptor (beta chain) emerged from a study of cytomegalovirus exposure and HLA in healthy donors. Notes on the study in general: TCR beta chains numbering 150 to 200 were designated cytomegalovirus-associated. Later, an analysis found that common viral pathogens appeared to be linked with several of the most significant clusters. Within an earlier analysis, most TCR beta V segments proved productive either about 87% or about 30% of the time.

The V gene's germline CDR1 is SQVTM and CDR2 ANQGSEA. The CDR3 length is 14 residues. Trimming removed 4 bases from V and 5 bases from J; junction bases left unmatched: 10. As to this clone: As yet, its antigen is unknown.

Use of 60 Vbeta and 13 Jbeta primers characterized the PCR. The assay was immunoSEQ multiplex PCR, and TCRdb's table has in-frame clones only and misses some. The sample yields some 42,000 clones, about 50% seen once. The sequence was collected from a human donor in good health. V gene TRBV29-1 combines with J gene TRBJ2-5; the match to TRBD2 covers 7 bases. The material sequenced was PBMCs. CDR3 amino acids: CSVARAGSGETQYF. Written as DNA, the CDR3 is TGCAGCGTTGCGCGAGCGGGGTCGGGGGAGACCCAGTACTTC.